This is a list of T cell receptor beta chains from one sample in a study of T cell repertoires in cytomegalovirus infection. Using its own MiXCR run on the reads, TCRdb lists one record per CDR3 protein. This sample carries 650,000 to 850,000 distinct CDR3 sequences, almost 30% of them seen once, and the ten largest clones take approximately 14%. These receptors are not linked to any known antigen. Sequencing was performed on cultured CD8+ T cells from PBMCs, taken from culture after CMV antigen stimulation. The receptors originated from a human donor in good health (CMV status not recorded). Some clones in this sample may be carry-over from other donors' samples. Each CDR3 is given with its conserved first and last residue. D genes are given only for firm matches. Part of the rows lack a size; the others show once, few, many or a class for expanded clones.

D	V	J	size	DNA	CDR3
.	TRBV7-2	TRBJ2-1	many	TGTGCCAGCAGCTTAGCCAGCTTCTCTGCCAATGAGCAGTTCTTC	CASSLASFSANEQFF
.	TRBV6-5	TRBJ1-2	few	TGTGCCAGCAGTTACGGCGACAGGCGTGGCTACACCTTC	CASSYGDRRGYTF
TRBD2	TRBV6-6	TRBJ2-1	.	TGTGCCAGCAGTTACTCTGGGGACTACCTTTACAATGAGCAGTTCTTC	CASSYSGDYLYNEQFF
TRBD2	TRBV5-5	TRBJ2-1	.	TGTGCCAGCAGCTTGGGCGGGGGGGATATGTATGAGCAGTTCTTC	CASSLGGGDMYEQFF
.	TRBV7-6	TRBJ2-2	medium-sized	TGTGCCAGCACCCGATACACCGGGGAGCTGTTTTTT	CASTRYTGELFF
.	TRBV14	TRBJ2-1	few	TGTGCCAGCAGCCAAGAATATTCCGGGAGCTCCTACAATGAGCAGTTCTTC	CASSQEYSGSSYNEQFF
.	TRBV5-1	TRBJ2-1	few	TGCGCCAGCAACTTCGGAGGTGAGCAGTTCTTC	CASNFGGEQFF
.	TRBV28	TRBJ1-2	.	TGTGCCAGCAGTTTGTACAGGGTTGATGATGGCTACACCTTC	CASSLYRVDDGYTF
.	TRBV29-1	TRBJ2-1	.	TGCAGCGTTGAAAGATTCGGCGGTGAGTTCTTC	CSVERFGGEFF
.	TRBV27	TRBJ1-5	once	TGTGCCAGCAAGGTCGGGGGAGGTCAGCCCCAGCATTTT	CASKVGGGQPQHF
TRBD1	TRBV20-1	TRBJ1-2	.	TGCAGTGCTAGACCTCCGTGGGACAGGGTTGGAATTAACTATGGCTACACCTTC	CSARPPWDRVGINYGYTF
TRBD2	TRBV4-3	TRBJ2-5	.	TGCGCCAGCAGCCAAGGGCCGGGACTAGGGCAAGAGACCCAGTACTTC	CASSQGPGLGQETQYF
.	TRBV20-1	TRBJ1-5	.	TGCAGTGCTAGAGTACGTTTACAGGGTAGCAATCAGCCCCAGCATTTT	CSARVRLQGSNQPQHF
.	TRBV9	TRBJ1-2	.	TGTGCCAGCAGCCCCGGAGAAGGGGTGACAGGCTCCGGCTACACCTTC	CASSPGEGVTGSGYTF
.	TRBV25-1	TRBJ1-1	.	TGTGCCAGCAGTGCGGGACCAGACGACGCTGAAGCTTTCTTT	CASSAGPDDAEAFF
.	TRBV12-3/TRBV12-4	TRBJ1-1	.	TGTGCCAGCAGTTTATCTCAGGGCCCAAGTGAAGCTTTCTTT	CASSLSQGPSEAFF
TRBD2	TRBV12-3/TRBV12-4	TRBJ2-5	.	TGTGCCAGCAGCCTAGCGGGGATGCGGGAGACCCAGTACTTC	CASSLAGMRETQYF
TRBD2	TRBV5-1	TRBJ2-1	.	TGCGCCAGCAGTCAACCCAGGAGTGGACCGGGACTAGCGGGCCATGAGCAGTTCTTC	CASSQPRSGPGLAGHEQFF
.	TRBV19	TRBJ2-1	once	TGTGCCAGTATGGGGTGGGACACAGCCTACAATGAGCAGTTCTTC	CASMGWDTAYNEQFF
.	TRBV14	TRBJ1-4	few	TGTGCCAGCAGCCAAGACCAGGGTTTAAATGAAAAACTGTTTTTT	CASSQDQGLNEKLFF
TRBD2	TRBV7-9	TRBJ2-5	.	TGTGCCAGCAGCATCCCCCCCAAGAGCGGGGGGGCCGGGTTCTTTCAAGAGACCCAGTACTTC	CASSIPPKSGGAGFFQETQYF
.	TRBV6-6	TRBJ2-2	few	TGTGCCAGCATTGTGGGGGCGAACACCGGGGAGCTGTTTTTT	CASIVGANTGELFF
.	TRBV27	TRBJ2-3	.	TGTGCCAGCAGTTGGAAGAGCACAGATACGCAGTATTTT	CASSWKSTDTQYF
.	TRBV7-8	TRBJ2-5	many	TGTGCCAGCAGCTTAGTTAGAGGGTTCTCCGAGACCCAGTACTTC	CASSLVRGFSETQYF
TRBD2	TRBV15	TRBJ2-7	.	TGTGCCACCAGCAAGGGACTAGCGGGGGACCACGAGCAGTACTTC	CATSKGLAGDHEQYF
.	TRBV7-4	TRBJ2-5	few	TGTGCCAGCAGCCCGGGTGGGTGGACAGCCAGGCAAGAGACCCAGTACTTC	CASSPGGWTARQETQYF
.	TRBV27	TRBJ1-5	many	TGTGCCAGCAGTTTGGGGAGGGGCAATCAGCCCCAGCATTTT	CASSLGRGNQPQHF
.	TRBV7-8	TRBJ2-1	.	TGTGCCAGCAGCTTACCCGGAAGTGCGGCGATGGATGAGCAGTTCTTC	CASSLPGSAAMDEQFF
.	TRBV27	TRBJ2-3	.	TGTGCCAGCAGTTTGGGGACGGCCCGGGATACGCAGTATTTT	CASSLGTARDTQYF
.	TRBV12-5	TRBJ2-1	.	TGTAGCTGGGAGAGAGTGACCTACAATGAGCAGTTCTTC	CSWERVTYNEQFF
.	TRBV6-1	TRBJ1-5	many	TGTGCCAGCAGGGAGGGGGATCAGCCCCAGCATTTT	CASREGDQPQHF
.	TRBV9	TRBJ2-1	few	TGTGCCAGCAGCGTGACCGGGCGCCAAAACGATGAGCAGTTCTTC	CASSVTGRQNDEQFF
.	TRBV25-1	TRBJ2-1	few	TGTGCCAGCAGTGGTACCAAGGGGATATACAATGAGCAGTTCTTC	CASSGTKGIYNEQFF
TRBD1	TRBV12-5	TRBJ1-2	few	TGTGCTAGTGGTTTGAACAGGGGTAATGGCTACACCTTC	CASGLNRGNGYTF
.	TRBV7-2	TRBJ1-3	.	TGTGCCAGCAGCCCCTGGTCCCCTGGAAACACCATATATTTT	CASSPWSPGNTIYF
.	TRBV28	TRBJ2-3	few	TGTGCCAGCAGTTTACCCCGACGGGTAGTTGGGGCATACACAGATACGCAGTATTTT	CASSLPRRVVGAYTDTQYF
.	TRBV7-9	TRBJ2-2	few	TGTGCCAGCAGCTCGACGGGGCGCGCCGGGGAGCTGTTTTTT	CASSSTGRAGELFF
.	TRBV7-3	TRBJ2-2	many	TGTGCCAGCAGCCCCCGGCTCGGGCAGGACACCGGGGAGCTGTTTTTT	CASSPRLGQDTGELFF
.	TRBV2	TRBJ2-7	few	TGTGCCAGCAGTTGGCCAGGAGGGGACGAGCAGTACTTC	CASSWPGGDEQYF
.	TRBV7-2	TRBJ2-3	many	TGTGCCAGCAGCTTAAGGGCAGGGGCAGATACGCAGTATTTT	CASSLRAGADTQYF
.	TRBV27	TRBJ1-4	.	TGTGCCAGCAGTTCAGGGTTCGCTAATGAAAAACTGTTTTTT	CASSSGFANEKLFF
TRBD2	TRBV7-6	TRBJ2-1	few	TGTGCCAGCAGCTTAGGATCAGCGGGGGCCCTCTACAATGAGCAGTTCTTC	CASSLGSAGALYNEQFF